The 16 T cell receptor beta chains in this list originate from one sample, sequenced in a study of T cells of healthy individuals (dated by TCRdb to the late 2010s). Library preparation employed 5' RACE. Sequencing instrument: Illumina MiSeq. TCRdb took the public reads, trimmed them with fastp at Q25, ran MiXCR for clone calling and kept in-frame beta chains. Rows matching on CDR3 protein sequence are summarized as one entry with the most common DNA and genes. The sample table holds 50,000 to 55,000 distinct CDR3 sequences, of which approximately 15% were seen once. Roughly 16% of the sample is taken by the ten largest. Source of these receptors: a human donor in good health.

This clonotype was detected ten times or more. This chain connects TRBV6-5 to TRBJ2-5; 9 bases line up with TRBD2. Trimming at V came to 6 bases and at J to 5 bases, leaving 7 bases not matched to a gene. There are 14 residues in the CDR3. Germline V lookup: CDR1 MNHEY, CDR2 SVGAGI. This CDR3 reads CASSLERGVETQYF. The DNA of the CDR3 is TGTGCCAGCAGCTTGGAGCGGGGGGTTGAGACCCAGTACTTC.

The rearrangement links TRBV7-2 to TRBJ1-5; a weak D match, TRBD1 (5 bases). V was clipped by 5 bases and J by 0 bases, with 11 bases between them. This CDR3 is built from 15 residues. Germline V gives CDR1 SGHTA, CDR2 FQGNSA. The CDR3 coding sequence is TGTGCCAGCAGCCGTGGACAAAGTAGCAATCAGCCCCAGCATTTT. Translation gives CASSRGQSSNQPQHF.

This clonotype was seen at least ten times. The rearrangement uses TRBV20-1 and TRBJ1-5; 11 nucleotides agree with TRBD1. Unmatched junction bases numbered 6, after V lost 6 bases and J lost 5 bases. Germline CDR1 is DFQATT and CDR2 is SNEGSKA (reference sequence). The CDR3 covers 14 residues. CDR3 protein: CSAHPGQGDQPQHF. Written as DNA, the CDR3 is TGCAGTGCCCATCCGGGACAGGGGGATCAGCCCCAGCATTTT.

The gene calls are TRBV12-3 or TRBV12-4 and TRBJ2-7, with 7 bases identical to TRBD1. This CDR3 is 12 amino acids long. With V trimmed by 6 bases and J by 5 bases, 4 bases remained unmatched. The CDR3 nucleotides are TGTGCCAGCAGAAAGACAGGGAACGAGCAGTACTTC. This sequence encodes CASRKTGNEQYF.

The gene calls are TRBV10-3 and TRBJ2-7; TRBD2 aligns across 12 bases. CDR3 length: 17 residues. Germline lookup yields CDR1 ENHRY and CDR2 SYGVKD. J gave up 5 bases and V 6 bases, and 14 bases lay outside the gene matches. The CDR3 sequence: CAISTTGLAGRGNEQYF. For the CDR3, the DNA is TGTGCCATCAGCACAACTGGACTAGCGGGAAGAGGAAACGAGCAGTACTTC.

The chain combines TRBV7-9 with TRBJ2-3, with D unclear. The CDR3 spans 11 residues. In germline, CDR1 is SEHNR, CDR2 FQNEAQ (reference sequence). V shed 8 bases and J shed 2 bases, with 5 bases lying between them. The DNA of the CDR3 is TGTGCCAGCGGGGACACAGATACGCAGTATTTT. It encodes CASGDTDTQYF.

The chain joins TRBV27 to TRBJ1-2; the match to TRBD1 covers 8 bases. The CDR3 runs to 15 residues. Per germline, CDR1 MNHEY and CDR2 SMNVEV (reference sequence). V lost 5 bases to trimming and J lost 5 bases; unmatched junction nucleotides: 10. CDR3 residues: CASSDRGRGEYGYTF. CDR3 DNA sequence: TGTGCCAGCAGTGACAGGGGAAGGGGAGAATATGGCTACACCTTC.

This clonotype was counted ten times or more. The V gene is TRBV2, the J gene TRBJ1-3; 7 bases map to TRBD1. CDR3 length: 12 amino acids. Germline CDR1 reads SNHLY; CDR2 reads FYNNEI. Germline trimming cut 6 bases from V and 8 bases from J; bases unmatched to any gene: 4. Here the CDR3 reads CASRAQGDTIYF. DNA of the CDR3: TGTGCCAGCAGGGCCCAGGGGGACACCATATATTTT.

Only a few counts were recorded for this clonotype. V gene TRBV3-1 combines with J gene TRBJ1-5, with no clear D. This CDR3 has 14 residues. Germline V gene data show CDR1 as LGHDT and CDR2 as YNNKEL (reference sequence). V dropped 1 base and J dropped 5 bases, with 9 bases sitting between them. CDR3 loop: CASSQGGGYQPQHF. The CDR3 nucleotides read TGTGCCAGCAGCCAAGGAGGAGGTTATCAGCCCCAGCATTTT.

V gene TRBV6-1 combines with J gene TRBJ1-1; the D is unclear. CDR1 and CDR2 (germline): MNHNS, SASEGT. The ends were cut back, 6 bases at V and 1 base at J, with 12 bases in the middle. The CDR3 totals 14 residues. CDR3 loop: CASSPAAANTEAFF. In nucleotides, the CDR3 is TGTGCCAGCAGCCCCGCAGCGGCGAACACTGAAGCTTTCTTT.

There are many counts of this clonotype. The V call is TRBV6-2 or TRBV6-3, the J call TRBJ1-5; perhaps TRBD1 as D (6 bases). The germline V gene encodes CDR1 MNHEY and CDR2 SVGEGT. The V and J ends lost 7 bases and 6 bases respectively, with 22 bases between them. The CDR3 is 16 residues long. This CDR3 is CASTLRGPRGGQPQHF. CDR3 nucleotide sequence: TGTGCCAGCACCCTCCGGGGGCCGAGGGGTGGTCAGCCCCAGCATTTT.

This clonotype was found many times. V gene TRBV20-1 combines with J gene TRBJ1-2, with D perhaps matching TRBD1 (6 bases). Germline lookup yields CDR1 DFQATT and CDR2 SNEGSKA (reference sequence). This CDR3 contains 15 residues. V was clipped by 0 bases and J by 4 bases, with 15 bases between them. Here the CDR3 DNA reads TGCAGTGCTAGAGATAGAGGGGGGCCCCTCTATGGCTACACCTTC. Translated: CSARDRGGPLYGYTF.

This clonotype occurred a few times. The chain carries TRBV30 and TRBJ2-7; 12 bases align to TRBD2. There are 17 residues in the CDR3. Germline V gives CDR1 GTSNPN, CDR2 SVGIG (reference sequence). The ends lost 3 bases at V and 3 bases at J; junction bases unmatched: 12. CDR3 DNA sequence: TGTGCCTGGAGCGCGCTAGCGGGAGGGCCGGGGCACTACGAGCAGTACTTC. Translated, it gives CAWSALAGGPGHYEQYF.

This clonotype has ten or more counts. The chain is built from TRBV4-3 and TRBJ2-3; the D is unclear. Germline V gene lookup returns CDR1 LGHNA and CDR2 YSLEER. The CDR3 loop spans 14 amino acids. Trimming took off 2 bases at V and 4 bases at J, with 10 bases between the two ends. The CDR3 loop reads CASSQSRASDTQYF. CDR3 bases: TGCGCCAGCAGCCAATCCCGGGCTTCAGATACGCAGTATTTT.

This chain uses TRBV7-2 with TRBJ2-7; a possible D gene is TRBD2 (7 bases). The CDR3 spans 15 residues. The germline CDR1 and CDR2 sequences are SGHTA and FQGNSA. V shed 5 bases and J shed 4 bases, with 18 bases lying between them. Written as DNA, the CDR3 is TGTGCCAGCAGCCCGGTGTGGGGGGGCGGGTACGAGCAGTACTTC. Protein product: CASSPVWGGGYEQYF.

In this sample, this clonotype turned up many times. The chain is built from TRBV7-2 and TRBJ1-4, with TRBD1 as a possible D gene (5 bases). CDR3 length: 15 amino acids. In germline, CDR1 is SGHTA, CDR2 FQGNSA. Deletions cut 5 bases from V and 0 bases from J, with 10 bases between. The CDR3: CASSVLGATNEKLFF. CDR3 nucleotides: TGTGCCAGCAGCGTATTGGGGGCAACTAATGAAAAACTGTTTTTT.